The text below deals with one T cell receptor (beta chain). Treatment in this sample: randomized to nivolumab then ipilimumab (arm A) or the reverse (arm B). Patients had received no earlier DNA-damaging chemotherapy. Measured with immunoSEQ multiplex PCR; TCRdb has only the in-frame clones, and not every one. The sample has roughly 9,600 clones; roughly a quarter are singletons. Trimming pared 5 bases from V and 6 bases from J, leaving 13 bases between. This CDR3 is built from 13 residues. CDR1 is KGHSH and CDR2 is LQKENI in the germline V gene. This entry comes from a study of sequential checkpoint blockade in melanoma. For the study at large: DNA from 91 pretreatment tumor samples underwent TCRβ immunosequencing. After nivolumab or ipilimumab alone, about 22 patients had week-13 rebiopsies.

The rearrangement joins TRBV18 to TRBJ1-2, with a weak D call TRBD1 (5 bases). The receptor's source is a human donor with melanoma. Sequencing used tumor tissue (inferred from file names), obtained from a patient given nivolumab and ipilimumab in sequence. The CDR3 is CASSSVQGDGYTF. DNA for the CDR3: TGTGCCAGCTCATCAGTCCAGGGCGATGGCTACACCTTC.